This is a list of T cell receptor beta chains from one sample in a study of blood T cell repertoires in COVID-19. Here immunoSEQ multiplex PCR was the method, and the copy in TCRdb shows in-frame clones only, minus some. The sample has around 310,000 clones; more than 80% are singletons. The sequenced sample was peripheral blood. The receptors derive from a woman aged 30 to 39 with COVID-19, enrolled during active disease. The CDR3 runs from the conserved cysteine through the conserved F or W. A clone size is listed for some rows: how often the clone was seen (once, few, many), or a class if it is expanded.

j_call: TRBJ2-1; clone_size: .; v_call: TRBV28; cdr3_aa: CASSSSGINEQFF
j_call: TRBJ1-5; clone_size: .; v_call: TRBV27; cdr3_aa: CASSTGISNQPQHF
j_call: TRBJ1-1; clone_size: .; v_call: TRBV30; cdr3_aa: CAWSSGQGFTEAFF
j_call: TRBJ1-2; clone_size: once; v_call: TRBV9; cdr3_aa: CASSVEAGSNYGYTF
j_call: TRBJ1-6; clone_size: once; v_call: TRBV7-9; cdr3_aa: CASSETPNSPLHF
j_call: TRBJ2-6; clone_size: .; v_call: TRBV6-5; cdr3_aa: CASRDSLGANVLTF
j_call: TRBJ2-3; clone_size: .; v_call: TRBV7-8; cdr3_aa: CASSPRVPDTQYF
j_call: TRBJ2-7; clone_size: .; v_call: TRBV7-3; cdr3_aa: CASSLRQGGEQYF
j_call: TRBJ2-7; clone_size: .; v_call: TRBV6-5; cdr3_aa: CASRLEDRGSYEQYF
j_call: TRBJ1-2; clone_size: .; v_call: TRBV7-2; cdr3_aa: CASSPPGQAYGYTF
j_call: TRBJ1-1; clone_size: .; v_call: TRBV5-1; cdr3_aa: CASSLDGQGQAFF
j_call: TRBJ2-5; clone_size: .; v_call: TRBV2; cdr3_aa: CASGRGAVETQYF
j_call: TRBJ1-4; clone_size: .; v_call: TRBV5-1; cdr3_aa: CASSPVGWREKLFF
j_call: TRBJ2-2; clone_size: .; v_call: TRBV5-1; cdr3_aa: CASSPTVTGELFF
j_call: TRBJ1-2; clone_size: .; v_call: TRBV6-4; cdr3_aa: CASSTGTGGSYGYTF
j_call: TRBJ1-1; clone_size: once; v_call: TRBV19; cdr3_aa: CASSVQGAIPGTEAFF
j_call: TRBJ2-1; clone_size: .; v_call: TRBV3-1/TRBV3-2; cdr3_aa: CASSQASGAHNEQFF
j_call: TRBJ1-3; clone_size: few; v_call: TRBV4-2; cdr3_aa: CASSQDREGGNTIYF
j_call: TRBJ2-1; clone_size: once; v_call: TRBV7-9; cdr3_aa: CASSLLRGRGGNEQFF
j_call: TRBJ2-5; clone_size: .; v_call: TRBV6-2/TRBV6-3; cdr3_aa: CASSYNRVGETQYF
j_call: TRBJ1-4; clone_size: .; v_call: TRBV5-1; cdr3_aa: CASSLRGTGNEKLFF
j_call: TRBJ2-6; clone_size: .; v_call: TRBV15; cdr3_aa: CATSLGGASGANVLTF
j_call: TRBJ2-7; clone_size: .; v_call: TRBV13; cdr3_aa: CASSARTSGPYEQYF
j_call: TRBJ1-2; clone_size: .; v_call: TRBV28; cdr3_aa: CASRDTGVGGYTF
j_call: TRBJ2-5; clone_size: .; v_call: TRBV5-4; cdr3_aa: CASSRGLAEETQYF
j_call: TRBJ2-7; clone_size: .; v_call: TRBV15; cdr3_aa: CATTTDSGRGNYEQYF
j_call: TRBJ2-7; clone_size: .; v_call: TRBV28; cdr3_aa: CASSSSPGGSYEQYF
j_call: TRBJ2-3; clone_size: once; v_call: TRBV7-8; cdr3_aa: CASSLRTSGRTDTQYF
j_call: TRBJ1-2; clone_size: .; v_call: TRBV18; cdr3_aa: CASSPTGGGYGYTF
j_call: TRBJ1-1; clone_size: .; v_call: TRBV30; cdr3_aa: CAWDPDRVTVAFF
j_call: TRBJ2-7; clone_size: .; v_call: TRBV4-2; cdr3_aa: CASSQPGTGVTYEQYF
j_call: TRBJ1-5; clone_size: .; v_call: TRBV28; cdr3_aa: CASRLLGGVLYQPQHF
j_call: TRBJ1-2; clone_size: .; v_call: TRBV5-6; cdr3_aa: CASSPGQVYGYTF
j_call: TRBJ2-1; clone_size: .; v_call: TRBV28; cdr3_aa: CASSVTPADEQFF
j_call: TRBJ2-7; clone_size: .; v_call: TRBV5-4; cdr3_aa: CASSRTSGPSYEQYF